This TCR beta chain originates from a study of cytomegalovirus exposure and HLA in healthy donors. This CDR3 has 14 residues. The V segment lost 6 bases and the J segment 3 bases; nucleotides outside the gene matches: 7. The V gene's germline CDR1 is SGHTA and CDR2 FQGNSA. PCR primers comprised 60 Vbeta and 13 Jbeta primers. Some clones are missing from TCRdb's copy, which holds only in-frame ones; the method was immunoSEQ multiplex PCR. The sample carries 98,000 or so clones, roughly 76% recorded once. The specimen sequenced was PBMCs. The rearrangement joins TRBV7-2 to TRBJ2-7; 8 positions agree with TRBD2. The clonotype originates from a human donor in good health. The CDR3 nucleotides are TGTGCCAGCAGTCGAGCGGGAGAACACTACGAGCAGTACTTC. It translates to CASSRAGEHYEQYF.